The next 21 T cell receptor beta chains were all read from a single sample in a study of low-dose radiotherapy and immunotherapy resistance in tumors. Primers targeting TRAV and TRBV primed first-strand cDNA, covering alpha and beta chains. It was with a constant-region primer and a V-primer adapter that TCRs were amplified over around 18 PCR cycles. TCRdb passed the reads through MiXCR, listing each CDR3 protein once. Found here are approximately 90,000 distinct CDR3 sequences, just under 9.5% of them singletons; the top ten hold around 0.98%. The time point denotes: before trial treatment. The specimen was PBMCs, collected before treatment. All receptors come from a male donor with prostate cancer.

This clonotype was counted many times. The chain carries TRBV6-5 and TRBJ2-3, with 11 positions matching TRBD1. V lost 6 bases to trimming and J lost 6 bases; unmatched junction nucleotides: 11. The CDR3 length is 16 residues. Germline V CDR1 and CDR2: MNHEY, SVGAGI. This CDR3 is CASRRTGTGGIDTQYF. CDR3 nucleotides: TGTGCCAGCAGACGGACCGGGACAGGGGGTATTGATACGCAGTATTTT.

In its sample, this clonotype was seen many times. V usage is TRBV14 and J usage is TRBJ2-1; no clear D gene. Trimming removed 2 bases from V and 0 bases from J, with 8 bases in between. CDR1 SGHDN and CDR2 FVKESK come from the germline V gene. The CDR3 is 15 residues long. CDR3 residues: CASSQTYSSYNEQFF. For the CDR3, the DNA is TGTGCCAGCAGCCAAACATATAGCTCCTACAATGAGCAGTTCTTC.

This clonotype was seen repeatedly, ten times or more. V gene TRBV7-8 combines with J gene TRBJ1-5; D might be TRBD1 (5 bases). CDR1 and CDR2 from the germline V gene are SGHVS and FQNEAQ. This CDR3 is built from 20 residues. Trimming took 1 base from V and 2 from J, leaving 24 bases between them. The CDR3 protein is CASSLVFSIDQGGGNQPQHF. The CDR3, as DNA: TGTGCCAGCAGCTTAGTATTTTCGATCGACCAGGGAGGCGGCAATCAGCCCCAGCATTTT.

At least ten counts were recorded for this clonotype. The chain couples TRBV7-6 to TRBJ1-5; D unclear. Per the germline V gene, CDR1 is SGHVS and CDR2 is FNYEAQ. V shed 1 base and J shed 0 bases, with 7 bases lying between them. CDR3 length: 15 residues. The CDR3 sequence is CASSLVADSNQPQHF. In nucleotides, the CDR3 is TGTGCCAGCAGCTTAGTAGCAGATAGCAATCAGCCCCAGCATTTT.

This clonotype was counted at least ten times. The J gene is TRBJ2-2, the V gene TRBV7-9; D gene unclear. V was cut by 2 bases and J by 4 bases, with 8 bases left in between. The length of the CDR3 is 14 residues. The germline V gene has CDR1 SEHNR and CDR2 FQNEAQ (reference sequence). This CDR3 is CASSLSRSTGELFF. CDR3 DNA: TGTGCCAGCAGCTTAAGCAGAAGCACCGGGGAGCTGTTTTTT. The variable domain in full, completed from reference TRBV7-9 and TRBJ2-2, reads DTGVSQNPRHKITKRGQNVTFRCDPISEHNRLYWYRQTLGQGPEFLTYFQNEAQLEKSRLLSDRFSAERPKGSFSTLEIQRTEQGDSAMYLCASSLSRSTGELFFGEGSRLTVL.

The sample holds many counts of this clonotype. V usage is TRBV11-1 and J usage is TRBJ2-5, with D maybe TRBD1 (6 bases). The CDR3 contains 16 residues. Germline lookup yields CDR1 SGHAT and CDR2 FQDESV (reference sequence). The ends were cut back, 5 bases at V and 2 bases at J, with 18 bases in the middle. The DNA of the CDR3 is TGTGCCAGCAGCGCTGAATGGGACACCTTACAAGAGACCCAGTACTTC. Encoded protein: CASSAEWDTLQETQYF. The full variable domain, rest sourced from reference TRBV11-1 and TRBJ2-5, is EAEVAQSPRYKITEKSQAVAFWCDPISGHATLYWYRQILGQGPELLVQFQDESVVDDSQLPKDRFSAERLKGVDSTLKIQPAELGDSAMYLCASSAEWDTLQETQYFGPGTRLLVL.

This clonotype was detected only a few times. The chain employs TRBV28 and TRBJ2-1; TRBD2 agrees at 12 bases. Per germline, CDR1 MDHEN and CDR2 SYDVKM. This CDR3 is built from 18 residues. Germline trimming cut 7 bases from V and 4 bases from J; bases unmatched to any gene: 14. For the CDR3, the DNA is TGTGCCAGCACGCGATTAACAGGACTAGCGGGAAGATACAATGAGCAGTTCTTC. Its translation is CASTRLTGLAGRYNEQFF.

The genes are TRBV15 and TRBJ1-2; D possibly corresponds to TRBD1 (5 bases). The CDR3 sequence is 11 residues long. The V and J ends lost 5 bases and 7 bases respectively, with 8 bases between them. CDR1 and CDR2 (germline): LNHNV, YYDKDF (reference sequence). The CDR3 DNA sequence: TGTGCCACCAGCGGGGGGGTTGGCTACACCTTC. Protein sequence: CATSGGVGYTF. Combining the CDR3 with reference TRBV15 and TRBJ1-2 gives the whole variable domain DAMVIQNPRYQVTQFGKPVTLSCSQTLNHNVMYWYQQKSSQAPKLLFHYYDKDFNNEADTPDNFQSRRPNTSFCFLDIRSPGLGDTAMYLCATSGGVGYTFGSGTRLTVV.

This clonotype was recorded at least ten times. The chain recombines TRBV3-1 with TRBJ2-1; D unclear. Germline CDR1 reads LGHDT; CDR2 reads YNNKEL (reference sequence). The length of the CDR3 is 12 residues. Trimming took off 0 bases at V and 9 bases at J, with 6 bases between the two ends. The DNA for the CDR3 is TGTGCCAGCAGCCAAGAGTCTGGTGAGCAGTTCTTC. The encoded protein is CASSQESGEQFF.

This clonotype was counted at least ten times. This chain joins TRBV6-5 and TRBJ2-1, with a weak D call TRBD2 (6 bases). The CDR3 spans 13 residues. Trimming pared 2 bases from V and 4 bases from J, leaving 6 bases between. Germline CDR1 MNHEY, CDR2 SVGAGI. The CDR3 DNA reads TGTGCCAGCAGTTACGGGACTTACAATGAGCAGTTCTTC. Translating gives CASSYGTYNEQFF.

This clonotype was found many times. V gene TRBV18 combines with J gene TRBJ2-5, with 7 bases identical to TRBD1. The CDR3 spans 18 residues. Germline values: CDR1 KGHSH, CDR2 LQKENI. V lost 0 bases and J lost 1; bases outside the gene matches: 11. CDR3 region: CASSPPRRTGTAQETQYF. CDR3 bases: TGTGCCAGCTCACCACCGAGAAGGACCGGGACAGCCCAAGAGACCCAGTACTTC. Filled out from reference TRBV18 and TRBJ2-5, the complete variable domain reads NAGVMQNPRHLVRRRGQEARLRCSPMKGHSHVYWYRQLPEEGLKFMVYLQKENIIDESGMPKERFSAEFPKEGPSILRIQQVVRGDSAAYFCASSPPRRTGTAQETQYFGPGTRLLVL.

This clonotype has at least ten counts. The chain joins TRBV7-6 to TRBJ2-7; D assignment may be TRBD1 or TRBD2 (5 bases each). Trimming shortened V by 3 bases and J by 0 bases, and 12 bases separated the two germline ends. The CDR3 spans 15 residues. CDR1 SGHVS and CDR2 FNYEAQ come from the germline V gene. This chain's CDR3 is CASSLGTEFSYEQYF. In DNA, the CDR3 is TGTGCCAGCAGCTTGGGGACCGAATTCTCCTACGAGCAGTACTTC.

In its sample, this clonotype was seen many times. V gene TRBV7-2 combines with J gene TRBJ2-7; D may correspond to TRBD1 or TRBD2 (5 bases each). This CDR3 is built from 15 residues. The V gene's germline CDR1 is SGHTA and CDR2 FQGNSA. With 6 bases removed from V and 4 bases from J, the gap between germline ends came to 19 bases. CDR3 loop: CASRKSRDRNYEQYF. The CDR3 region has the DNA TGTGCCAGCAGGAAGAGCCGGGACCGTAATTACGAGCAGTACTTC.

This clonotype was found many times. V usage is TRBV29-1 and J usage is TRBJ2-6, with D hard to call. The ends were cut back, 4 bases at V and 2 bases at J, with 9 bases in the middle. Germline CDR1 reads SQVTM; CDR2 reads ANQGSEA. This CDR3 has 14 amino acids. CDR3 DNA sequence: TGCAGCGTTGCCCAGGCCACTGGGGCCAACGTCCTGACTTTC. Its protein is CSVAQATGANVLTF.

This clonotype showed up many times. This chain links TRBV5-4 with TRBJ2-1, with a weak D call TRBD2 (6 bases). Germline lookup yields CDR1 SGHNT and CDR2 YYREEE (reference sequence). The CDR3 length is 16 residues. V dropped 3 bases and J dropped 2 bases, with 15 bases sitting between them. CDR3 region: CASSSAGSKAYNEQFF. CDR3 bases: TGTGCCAGCAGCTCCGCCGGGAGTAAAGCCTACAATGAGCAGTTCTTC.

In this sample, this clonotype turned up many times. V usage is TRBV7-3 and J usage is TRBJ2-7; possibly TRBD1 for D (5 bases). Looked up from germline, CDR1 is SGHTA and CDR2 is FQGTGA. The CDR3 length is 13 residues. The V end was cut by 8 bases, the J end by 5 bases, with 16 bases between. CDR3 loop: CASALDSSHEQYF. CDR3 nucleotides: TGTGCCAGCGCATTAGACAGTTCCCACGAGCAGTACTTC.

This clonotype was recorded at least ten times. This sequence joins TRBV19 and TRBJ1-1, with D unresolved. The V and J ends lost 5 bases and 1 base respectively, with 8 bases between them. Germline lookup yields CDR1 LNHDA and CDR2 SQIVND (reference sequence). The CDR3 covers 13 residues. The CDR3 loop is CASSPVQNTEAFF. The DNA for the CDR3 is TGTGCCAGTAGTCCTGTGCAGAACACTGAAGCTTTCTTT.

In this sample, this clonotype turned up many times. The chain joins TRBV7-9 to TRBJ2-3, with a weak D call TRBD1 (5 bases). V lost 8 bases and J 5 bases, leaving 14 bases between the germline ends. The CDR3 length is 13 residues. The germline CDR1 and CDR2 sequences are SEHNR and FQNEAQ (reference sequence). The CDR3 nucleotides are TGTGCCAGCGACAGCCCGGGTAGAGATACGCAGTATTTT. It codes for CASDSPGRDTQYF. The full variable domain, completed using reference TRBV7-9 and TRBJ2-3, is DTGVSQNPRHKITKRGQNVTFRCDPISEHNRLYWYRQTLGQGPEFLTYFQNEAQLEKSRLLSDRFSAERPKGSFSTLEIQRTEQGDSAMYLCASDSPGRDTQYFGPGTRLTVL.

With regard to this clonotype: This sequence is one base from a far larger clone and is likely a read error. Here the CDR3 DNA reads TGCGCCAGCAGCCAGGACAGGGGATCCTACAATGAGCAGCTCTTC. It encodes CASSQDRGSYNEQLF. This sequence joins TRBV4-1 and TRBJ2-1; 9 positions agree with TRBD1. Germline lookup yields CDR1 MGHRA and CDR2 YSYEKL. The CDR3 extends over 15 amino acids.

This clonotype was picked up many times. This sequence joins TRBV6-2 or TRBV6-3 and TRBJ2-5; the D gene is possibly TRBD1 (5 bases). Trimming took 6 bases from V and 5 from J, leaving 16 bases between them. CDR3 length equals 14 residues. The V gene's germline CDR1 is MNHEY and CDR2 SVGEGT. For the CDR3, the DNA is TGTGCCAGCAGACCCGATGGCCCAGGGGAGACCCAGTACTTC. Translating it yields CASRPDGPGETQYF.

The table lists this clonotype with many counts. CDR3 DNA sequence: TGTGCCGGGGCGGAAAGGCGGTACGAGCAGTACTTC. Amino acids: CAGAERRYEQYF. This chain links TRBV2 with TRBJ2-7; the D gene is possibly TRBD1 (5 bases). Trimming stripped 11 bases from V and 4 bases from J, with 15 bases between. The CDR3 extends over 12 amino acids. Germline loops: CDR1 SNHLY, CDR2 FYNNEI.